A selection of T cell receptor beta chains follows, all from one sample in a study of blood T cell repertoires in COVID-19. Here immunoSEQ multiplex PCR was the method, and the copy in TCRdb shows in-frame clones only, minus some. The data show fewer than 150,000 clones, about 88% seen once. Sequencing was done on a sample of peripheral blood. Every receptor here comes from a man aged 45-60 years with active or convalescent COVID-19. Both conserved end residues are part of each CDR3. A D gene is named only where the DNA matches it firmly.

V gene	D gene	J gene	CDR3 protein
TRBV28	TRBD1	TRBJ1-3	CASRYRTGGHTIYF
TRBV18	.	TRBJ2-1	CASSPSVSSYNEQFF
TRBV4-1	TRBD2	TRBJ2-1	CASSHGGLADNEQFF
TRBV7-9	TRBD1	TRBJ1-6	CASSLGQGFYNSPLHF
TRBV6-6	.	TRBJ2-2	CASSRDRAGHGELFF
TRBV6-5	.	TRBJ1-2	CASRDIGHGYTF
TRBV18	.	TRBJ1-2	CASSPQGREGYGYTF
TRBV15	TRBD1	TRBJ2-7	CATSRDRGPYEQYF
TRBV29-1	.	TRBJ1-2	CSVGRGLGYGYTF
TRBV19	.	TRBJ1-1	CASSMSGTEAFF
TRBV7-9	TRBD1	TRBJ2-3	CASSPQGGTDTQYF
TRBV19	.	TRBJ1-5	CASSPQGNQPQHF
TRBV2	.	TRBJ2-7	CASSGIVGHEQYF
TRBV5-1	TRBD1	TRBJ2-3	CASSRAGGGASSTDTQYF
TRBV25-1	TRBD1	TRBJ1-2	CASRKQGARDYGYTF
TRBV28	TRBD1	TRBJ1-2	CASSLTTGQGGGYTF
TRBV7-9	.	TRBJ2-2	CASSLASTGELFF
TRBV7-9	.	TRBJ2-7	CASRSDGGTYNGQYF